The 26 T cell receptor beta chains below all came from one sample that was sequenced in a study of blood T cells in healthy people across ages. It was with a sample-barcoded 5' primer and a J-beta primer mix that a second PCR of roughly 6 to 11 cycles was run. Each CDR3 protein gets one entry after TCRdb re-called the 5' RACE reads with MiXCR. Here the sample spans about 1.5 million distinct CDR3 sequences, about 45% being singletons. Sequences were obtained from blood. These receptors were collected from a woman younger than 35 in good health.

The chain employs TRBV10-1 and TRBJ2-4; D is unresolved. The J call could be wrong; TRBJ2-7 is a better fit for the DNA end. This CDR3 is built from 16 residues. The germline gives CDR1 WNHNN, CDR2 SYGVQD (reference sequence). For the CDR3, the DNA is TGCGCCAGCAGTGGATCCGGGCAGCCTAATTCCTACGAGCAGTACTTC. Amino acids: CASSGSGQPNSYEQYF.

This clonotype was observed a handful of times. The CDR3 DNA reads as TGTGCCAGCAGTCGGGGACTAAAGTACAATGAGCAGTTCTTC. Its protein product is CASSRGLKYNEQFF. J is TRBJ2-1 and V is TRBV6-2 or TRBV6-3; 7 bases agree with TRBD2. Germline values: CDR1 MNHEY, CDR2 SVGEGT. The CDR3 spans 14 residues. Losses at the gene ends were 5 bases for V and 4 bases for J; bases not matched to a gene: 5.

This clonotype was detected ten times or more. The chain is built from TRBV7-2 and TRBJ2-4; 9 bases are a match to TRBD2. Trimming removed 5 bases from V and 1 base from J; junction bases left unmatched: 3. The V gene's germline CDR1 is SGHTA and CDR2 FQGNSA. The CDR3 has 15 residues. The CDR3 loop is CASSLLAGAKNIQYF. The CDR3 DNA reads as TGTGCCAGCAGCCTCCTAGCGGGGGCCAAAAACATTCAGTACTTC.

CDR3 DNA sequence: TGCAGTGCCCCCCGACAGGGGCGGGTATACAATGAGCAGTTCTTC. Translated, it gives CSAPRQGRVYNEQFF. The chain links TRBV20-1 to TRBJ2-1, with 8 bases fitting TRBD1. The CDR3 has 15 amino acids. CDR1 and CDR2 (germline): DFQATT, SNEGSKA (reference sequence). The V and J ends lost 6 bases and 4 bases, in that order; junction bases with no gene match: 11.

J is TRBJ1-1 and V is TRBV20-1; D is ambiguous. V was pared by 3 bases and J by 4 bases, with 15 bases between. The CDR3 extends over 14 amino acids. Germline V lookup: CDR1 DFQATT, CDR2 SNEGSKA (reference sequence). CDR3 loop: CSASRTGILTEAFF. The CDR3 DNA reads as TGCAGTGCTAGTCGAACGGGGATCCTCACTGAAGCTTTCTTT.

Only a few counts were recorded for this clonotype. The CDR3 coding sequence is TGCAGTGCTGGGGACAGGGACTCAACCTACGAGCAGTACTTC. Translation: CSAGDRDSTYEQYF. The J gene is TRBJ2-5, the V gene TRBV20-1; TRBD1 matches at 9 bases. The J call may not be correct, given that the DNA end is closer to TRBJ2-7. Germline CDR1 and CDR2: DFQATT and SNEGSKA (reference sequence). This CDR3 has 14 residues.

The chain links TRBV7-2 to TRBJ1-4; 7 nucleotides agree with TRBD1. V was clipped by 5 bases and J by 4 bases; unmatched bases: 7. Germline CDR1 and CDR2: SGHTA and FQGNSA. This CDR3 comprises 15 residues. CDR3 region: CASSLTGLINEKLFF. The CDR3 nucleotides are TGTGCCAGCAGCCTGACAGGGCTTATTAATGAAAAACTGTTTTTT.

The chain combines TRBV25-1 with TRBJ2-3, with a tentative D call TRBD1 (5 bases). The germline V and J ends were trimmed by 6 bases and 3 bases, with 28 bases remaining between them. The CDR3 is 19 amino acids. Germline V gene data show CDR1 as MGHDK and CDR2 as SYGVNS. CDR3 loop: CASSEGVGQGGWGTDTQYF. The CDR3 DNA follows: TGTGCCAGCAGCGAAGGGGTGGGTCAGGGTGGTTGGGGAACAGATACGCAGTATTTT.

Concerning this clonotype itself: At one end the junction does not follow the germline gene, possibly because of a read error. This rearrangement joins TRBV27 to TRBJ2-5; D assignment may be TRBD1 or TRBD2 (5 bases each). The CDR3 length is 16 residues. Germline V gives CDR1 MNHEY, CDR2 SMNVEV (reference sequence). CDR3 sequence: CAGSLSGTVTVETQYF. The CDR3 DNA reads TGTGCCGGCAGTCTCTCCGGGACGGTCACGGTAGAGACCCAGTACTTC.

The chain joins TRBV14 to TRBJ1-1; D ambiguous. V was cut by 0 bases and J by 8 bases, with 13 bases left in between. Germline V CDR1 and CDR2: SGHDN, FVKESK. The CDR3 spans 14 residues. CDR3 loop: CASSQENTEREAFF. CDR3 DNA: TGTGCCAGCAGCCAAGAGAACACAGAACGAGAAGCTTTCTTT. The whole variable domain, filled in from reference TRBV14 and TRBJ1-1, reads EAGVTQFPSHSVIEKGQTVTLRCDPISGHDNLYWYRRVMGKEIKFLLHFVKESKQDESGMPNNRFLAERTGGTYSTLKVQPAELEDSGVYFCASSQENTEREAFFGQGTRLTVV.

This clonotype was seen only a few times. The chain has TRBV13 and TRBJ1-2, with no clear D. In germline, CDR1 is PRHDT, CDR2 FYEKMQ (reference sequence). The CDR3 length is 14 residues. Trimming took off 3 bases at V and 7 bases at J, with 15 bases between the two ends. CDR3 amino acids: CASSFRRAAGGYTF. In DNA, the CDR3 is TGTGCCAGCAGCTTTAGGCGGGCAGCGGGTGGCTACACCTTC.

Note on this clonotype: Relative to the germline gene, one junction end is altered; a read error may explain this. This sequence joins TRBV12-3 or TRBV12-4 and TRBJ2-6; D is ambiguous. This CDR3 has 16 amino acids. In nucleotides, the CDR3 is TGTGCCGGCAGTTTAAGATTGGGGTCTGGGGCCAACGTCCTGACTTTC. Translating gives CAGSLRLGSGANVLTF.

The CDR3 region has the DNA TGTGCCACCAGCAGAGATTTGGAAGAGACCCAGTACTTC. This translates into CATSRDLEETQYF. The rearrangement uses TRBV15 and TRBJ2-5; no clear D. CDR3 size: 13 residues. Deletions cut 0 bases from V and 3 bases from J, with 5 bases between. The germline V gene encodes CDR1 LNHNV and CDR2 YYDKDF (reference sequence).

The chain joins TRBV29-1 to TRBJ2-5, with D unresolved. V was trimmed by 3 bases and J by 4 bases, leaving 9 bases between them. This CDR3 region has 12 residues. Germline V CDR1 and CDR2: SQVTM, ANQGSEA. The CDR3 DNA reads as TGCAGCGTTGAGACCCTGGGAGAGACCCAGTACTTC. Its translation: CSVETLGETQYF.

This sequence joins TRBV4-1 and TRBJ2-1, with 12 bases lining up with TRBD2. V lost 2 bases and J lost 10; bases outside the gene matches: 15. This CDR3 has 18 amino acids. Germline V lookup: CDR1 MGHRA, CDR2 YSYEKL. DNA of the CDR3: TGCGCCAGCAGCCAATTCTACCTAACGGGACTAGCGGGCTACGAGCAGTTCTTC. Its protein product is CASSQFYLTGLAGYEQFF.

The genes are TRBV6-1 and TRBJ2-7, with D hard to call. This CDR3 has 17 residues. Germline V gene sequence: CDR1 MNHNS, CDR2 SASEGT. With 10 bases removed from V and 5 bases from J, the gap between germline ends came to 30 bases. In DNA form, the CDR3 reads TGTGCCACCCTCAGTACTCAAACTGGATTCCTCGTGGACGAGCAGTACTTC. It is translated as CATLSTQTGFLVDEQYF.

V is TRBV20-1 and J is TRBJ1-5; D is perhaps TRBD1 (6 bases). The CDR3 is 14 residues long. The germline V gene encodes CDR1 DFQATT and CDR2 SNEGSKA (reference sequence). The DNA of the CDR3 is TGCAGCACTAGGGGGGGGAATAGCAATCAGCCCCAGCATTTT. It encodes CSTRGGNSNQPQHF.

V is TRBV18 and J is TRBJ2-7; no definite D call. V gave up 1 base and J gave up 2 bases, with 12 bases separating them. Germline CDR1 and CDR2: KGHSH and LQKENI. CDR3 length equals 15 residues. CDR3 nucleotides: TGTGCCAGCTCACCACTCCCCGACCTTACCTACGAGCAGTACTTC. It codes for CASSPLPDLTYEQYF.

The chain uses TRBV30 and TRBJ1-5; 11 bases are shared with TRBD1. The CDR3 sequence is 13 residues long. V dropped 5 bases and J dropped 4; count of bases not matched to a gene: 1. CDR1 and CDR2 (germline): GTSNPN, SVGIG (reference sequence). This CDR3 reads CAWGTGGNQPQHF. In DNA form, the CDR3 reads TGTGCCTGGGGGACAGGGGGTAATCAGCCCCAGCATTTT.

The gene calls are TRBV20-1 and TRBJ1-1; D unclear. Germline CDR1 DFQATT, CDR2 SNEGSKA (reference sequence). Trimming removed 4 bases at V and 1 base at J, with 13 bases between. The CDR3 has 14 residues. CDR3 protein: CSAIKGGGNTEAFF. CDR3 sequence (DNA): TGCAGTGCTATCAAGGGAGGTGGGAACACTGAAGCTTTCTTT.

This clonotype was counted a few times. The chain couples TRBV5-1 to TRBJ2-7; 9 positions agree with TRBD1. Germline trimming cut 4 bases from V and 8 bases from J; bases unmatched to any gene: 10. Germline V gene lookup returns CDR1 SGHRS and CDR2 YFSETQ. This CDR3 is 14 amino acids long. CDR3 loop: CASSPRDREYQQYF. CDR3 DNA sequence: TGCGCCAGCAGCCCCCGGGACAGGGAGTACCAGCAGTACTTC.

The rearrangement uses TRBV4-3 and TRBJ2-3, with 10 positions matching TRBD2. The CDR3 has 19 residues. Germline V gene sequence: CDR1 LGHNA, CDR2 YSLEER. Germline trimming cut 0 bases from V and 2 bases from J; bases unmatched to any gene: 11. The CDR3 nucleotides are TGCGCCAGCAGCCAAGATCTTCGGGTAGCGGGAGGCCCCACAGATACGCAGTATTTT. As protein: CASSQDLRVAGGPTDTQYF.

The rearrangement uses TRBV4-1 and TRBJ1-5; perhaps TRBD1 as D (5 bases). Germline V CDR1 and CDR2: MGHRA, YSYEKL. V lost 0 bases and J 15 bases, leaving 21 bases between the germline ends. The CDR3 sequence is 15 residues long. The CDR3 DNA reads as TGCGCCAGCAGCCAAGATCCGGTAGGGGCCGGTGTAAGGCATTTT. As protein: CASSQDPVGAGVRHF.

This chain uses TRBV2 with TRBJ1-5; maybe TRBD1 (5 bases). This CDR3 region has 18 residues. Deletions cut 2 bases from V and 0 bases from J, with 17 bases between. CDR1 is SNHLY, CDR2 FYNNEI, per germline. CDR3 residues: CASSEIGPGGYSNQPQHF. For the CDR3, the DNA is TGTGCCAGCAGTGAAATCGGGCCGGGGGGTTATAGCAATCAGCCCCAGCATTTT.

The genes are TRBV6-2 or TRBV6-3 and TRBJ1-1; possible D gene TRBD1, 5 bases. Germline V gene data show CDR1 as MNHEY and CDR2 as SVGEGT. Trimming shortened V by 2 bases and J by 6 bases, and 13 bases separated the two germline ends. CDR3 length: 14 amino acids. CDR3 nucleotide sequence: TGTGCCAGCAGTTACGGAAGACAGATAGCTGAAGCTTTCTTT. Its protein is CASSYGRQIAEAFF.

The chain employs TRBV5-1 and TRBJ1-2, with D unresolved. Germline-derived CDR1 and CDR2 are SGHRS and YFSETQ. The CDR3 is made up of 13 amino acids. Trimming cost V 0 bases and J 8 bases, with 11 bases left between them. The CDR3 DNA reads TGCGCCAGCAGCTTGGAACCTTCGAGGGGCTACACCTTC. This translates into CASSLEPSRGYTF.